This entry lists 32 T cell receptor beta chains sequenced from one sample in a study of PD-1 blockade in classical Hodgkin lymphoma. Time point here: cycle 4 day 1 (C4D1), after six to seven weeks of nivolumab. Relapse was seen in all patients after autologous stem cell transplantation, and brentuximab vedotin exposure was variable. TCRdb's copy holds only in-frame clones and misses some; the assay was immunoSEQ multiplex PCR. Found here are about 60,000 clones, around 94% of them singletons; the top ten hold 8%. The starting material was peripheral blood mononuclear cells (PBMCs), obtained before the fourth cycle of nivolumab. These receptors originate from a human donor with classical Hodgkin lymphoma.

This clone has a single count. The chain recombines TRBV6-5 with TRBJ2-5; the D gene could be TRBD1 or TRBD2 (5 bases each). The V and J ends lost 11 bases and 1 base respectively, with 14 bases between them. CDR1 is MNHEY and CDR2 is SVGAGI in the germline V gene. The CDR3 runs to 13 residues. CDR3 sequence: CAAGRLPQETQYF. In nucleotides, the CDR3 is TGTGCCGCAGGGAGACTGCCCCAAGAGACCCAGTACTTC.

The chain links TRBV10-1 to TRBJ2-2; D not resolved. CDR3 length equals 12 residues. V lost 8 bases and J lost 4, with 8 bases in between. From germline, CDR1 is WNHNN and CDR2 SYGVQD (reference sequence). CDR3: CASQGATGELFF. CDR3 nucleotide sequence: TGCGCCAGCCAAGGAGCCACCGGGGAGCTGTTTTTT.

The rearrangement joins TRBV4-2 to TRBJ2-1; no clear D gene. V was shortened by 4 bases and J by 8 bases, with 15 bases between the two germline ends. The CDR3 runs to 14 residues. Per germline, CDR1 LGHNA and CDR2 YNFKEQ. Here the CDR3 reads CASSRVNRKHEQFF. The CDR3 DNA reads as TGTGCCAGCAGCCGCGTAAACCGTAAACATGAGCAGTTCTTC.

The chain is built from TRBV2 and TRBJ2-3; D call uncertain. Germline V gene lookup returns CDR1 SNHLY and CDR2 FYNNEI. CDR3 length: 14 residues. V lost 3 bases to trimming and J lost 4 bases, with 11 bases between them. CDR3 DNA: TGTGCCAGCAGTGATTGGGGTAGGCCAGATACGCAGTATTTT. It codes for CASSDWGRPDTQYF.

The chain has TRBV28 and TRBJ2-3; possible D gene TRBD1, 6 bases. V gave up 3 bases and J gave up 6 bases, with 13 bases separating them. Germline V gene data show CDR1 as MDHEN and CDR2 as SYDVKM. The CDR3 is 14 amino acids. CDR3 loop: CASSLGATFDTQYF. CDR3 in DNA: TGTGCCAGCAGTTTGGGGGCGACTTTTGATACGCAGTATTTT. The whole variable domain, remainder taken from reference TRBV28 and TRBJ2-3, is DVKVTQSSRYLVKRTGEKVFLECVQDMDHENMFWYRQDPGLGLRLIYFSYDVKMKEKGDIPEGYSVSREKKERFSLILESASTNQTSMYLCASSLGATFDTQYFGPGTRLTVL.

This clone appeared a single time. The rearrangement joins TRBV25-1 to TRBJ2-7; no reliable D call. From germline, CDR1 is MGHDK and CDR2 SYGVNS. Trimming cost V 2 bases and J 1 base, with 6 bases left between them. CDR3 size: 13 residues. In DNA form, the CDR3 reads TGTGCCAGCAGTGAAGCAGGATCCTACGAGCAGTACTTC. As protein: CASSEAGSYEQYF.

The V and J genes are TRBV2 and TRBJ2-5, with TRBD1 matching over 10 bases. Trimming at V came to 5 bases and at J to 5 bases, leaving 8 bases not matched to a gene. Looked up from germline, CDR1 is SNHLY and CDR2 is FYNNEI. The CDR3 runs to 15 residues. This CDR3 is CASSTDRGRGETQYF. The CDR3, as DNA: TGTGCCAGCAGTACAGACAGGGGGCGCGGGGAGACCCAGTACTTC.

Remarks on this clone: The same CDR3 arises from other DNA sequences in this sample as well. This rearrangement joins TRBV7-3 to TRBJ2-7; the match to TRBD2 covers 7 bases. V lost 1 base and J lost 0; bases outside the gene matches: 3. CDR1 is SGHTA, CDR2 FQGTGA, per germline. The CDR3 has 15 residues. The CDR3 sequence: CASSLMGGSSYEQYF. CDR3 nucleotide sequence: TGTGCCAGCAGCTTAATGGGCGGGAGCTCCTACGAGCAGTACTTC.

The chain recombines TRBV4-1 with TRBJ2-3, with 8 bases fitting TRBD1. Germline trimming cut 0 bases from V and 5 bases from J; bases unmatched to any gene: 10. This CDR3 comprises 17 residues. CDR1 MGHRA and CDR2 YSYEKL come from the germline V gene. The CDR3 loop is CASSQELTGGYGDTQYF. In DNA, the CDR3 is TGCGCCAGCAGCCAAGAACTTACAGGGGGATATGGAGATACGCAGTATTTT.

The chain combines TRBV30 with TRBJ2-2, with TRBD1 identical over 7 bases. The CDR3 extends over 17 amino acids. The germline gives CDR1 GTSNPN, CDR2 SVGIG (reference sequence). The junction had 13 bases not matched to a gene; V was cut back by 1 base and J by 5 bases. The DNA of the CDR3 is TGTGCCTGGAGTGGTGACAGGGAGTCGAGGAGAACCGGGGAGCTGTTTTTT. The encoded protein is CAWSGDRESRRTGELFF.

The chain is built from TRBV18 and TRBJ1-2, with a possible D match to TRBD1 (5 bases). Trimming shortened V by 3 bases and J by 0 bases, and 11 bases separated the two germline ends. The germline gives CDR1 KGHSH, CDR2 LQKENI. The CDR3 runs to 15 residues. The CDR3 here is CASSPSRDPNYGYTF. For the CDR3, the DNA is TGTGCCAGCTCACCTTCCAGGGACCCTAACTATGGCTACACCTTC.

V usage is TRBV28 and J usage is TRBJ1-1, with 7 nucleotides matching TRBD1. Trimming took 3 bases from V and 3 from J; bases not matched to a gene: 10. Looked up from germline, CDR1 is MDHEN and CDR2 is SYDVKM. CDR3 length: 16 amino acids. The CDR3 DNA reads as TGTGCCAGCAGTTTGGAGGGGGCGCTTATTGACACTGAAGCTTTCTTT. It translates to CASSLEGALIDTEAFF.

The rearrangement links TRBV5-1 to TRBJ1-3; 7 bases map to TRBD1. V lost 5 bases, J lost 4 bases, and 9 bases stayed unmatched. This CDR3 has 15 amino acids. CDR1 is SGHRS and CDR2 is YFSETQ in the germline V gene. The CDR3 loop is CASSRGQPAGNTIYF. DNA for the CDR3: TGCGCCAGCAGTCGGGGACAGCCAGCGGGAAACACCATATATTTT.

The chain has TRBV6-1 and TRBJ2-7, with D possibly TRBD2 on 7 matching bases. CDR3 length equals 16 residues. CDR1 and CDR2 from the germline V gene are MNHNS and SASEGT. The V and J ends lost 3 bases and 3 bases respectively, with 18 bases between them. CDR3 in DNA: TGTGCCAGCAGTGATGGTGCGGGGAGGGACAACTACGAGCAGTACTTC. Amino acids: CASSDGAGRDNYEQYF.

The rearrangement links TRBV11-2 to TRBJ2-1; D might be TRBD2 (6 bases). The CDR3 runs to 15 residues. V lost 0 bases, J lost 4 bases, and 10 bases lay in between. Germline loops: CDR1 SGHAT, CDR2 FQNNGV. The CDR3 nucleotides read TGTGCCAGCAGCTTAGATTCCGGGGGTTACAATGAGCAGTTCTTC. It translates to CASSLDSGGYNEQFF.

V usage is TRBV5-6 and J usage is TRBJ2-7; D call uncertain. Deletions cut 4 bases from V and 3 bases from J, with 17 bases between. Germline CDR1 is SGHDT and CDR2 is YYEEEE. The CDR3 contains 15 residues. The CDR3 spells CASSQASYPNYEQYF. The CDR3 nucleotides read TGTGCCAGCAGCCAAGCTAGTTATCCGAACTACGAGCAGTACTTC.

This chain uses TRBV7-3 with TRBJ2-3; no firm D call. Trimming removed 0 bases at V and 4 bases at J, with 5 bases between. The CDR3 is 13 residues long. Germline CDR1 reads SGHTA; CDR2 reads FQGTGA. The CDR3 reads CASSLTGADTQYF. The CDR3 region has the DNA TGTGCCAGCAGCTTAACTGGGGCAGATACGCAGTATTTT.

The rearrangement joins TRBV28 to TRBJ1-5; D remains unclear. Germline lookup yields CDR1 MDHEN and CDR2 SYDVKM. V was pared by 3 bases and J by 7 bases, with 10 bases between. The CDR3 has 13 amino acids. The CDR3 sequence is CASSFWSGQPQHF. The CDR3 bases are TGTGCCAGCAGTTTTTGGTCGGGCCAGCCCCAGCATTTT.

DNA of the CDR3: TGTGCCAGCAGCTTAGAATACGCTAGCGGGGGTCCCGATGAGCAGTTCTTC. Translated, it gives CASSLEYASGGPDEQFF. The rearrangement uses TRBV7-9 and TRBJ2-1; the match to TRBD2 covers 10 bases. Trimming took 1 base from V and 8 from J; bases not matched to a gene: 11. The germline gives CDR1 SEHNR, CDR2 FQNEAQ (reference sequence). The CDR3 has 17 amino acids.

The gene calls are TRBV28 and TRBJ1-1, with D hard to call. The germline V and J ends were trimmed by 9 bases and 4 bases, with 21 bases remaining between them. Germline V lookup: CDR1 MDHEN, CDR2 SYDVKM. This CDR3 spans 15 amino acids. The CDR3 spells CASRIGEGWGTEAFF. The CDR3 nucleotides read TGTGCCAGTAGAATCGGGGAGGGATGGGGCACTGAAGCTTTCTTT.

The chain links TRBV27 to TRBJ2-7, with a tentative D call TRBD2 (5 bases). Trimming took 3 bases from V and 0 from J, leaving 12 bases between them. From germline, CDR1 is MNHEY and CDR2 SMNVEV (reference sequence). CDR3 length: 15 amino acids. CDR3 amino acids: CASSFLAGGSYEQYF. In DNA, the CDR3 is TGTGCCAGCAGTTTTCTGGCAGGAGGCTCCTACGAGCAGTACTTC.

V usage is TRBV11-3 and J usage is TRBJ2-3, with a tentative D call TRBD2 (5 bases). Trimming took off 1 base at V and 6 bases at J, with 17 bases between the two ends. Germline values: CDR1 SGHNT, CDR2 YENEEA. The CDR3 runs 16 residues. CDR3: CASSLGGPGSLDTQYF. Written as DNA, the CDR3 is TGTGCCAGCAGCTTAGGTGGGCCGGGATCTTTGGATACGCAGTATTTT.

Remarks on this clone: The sample contains more than one DNA sequence encoding this CDR3. The rearrangement joins TRBV28 to TRBJ2-5, with unresolved D. The germline CDR1 and CDR2 sequences are MDHEN and SYDVKM. There are 11 residues in the CDR3. Trimming took 2 bases from V and 4 from J, leaving 2 bases between them. Here the CDR3 reads CASSLRETQYF. The DNA for the CDR3 is TGTGCCAGCAGTTTAAGAGAGACCCAGTACTTC.

The chain is built from TRBV27 and TRBJ2-3, with D possibly being TRBD1 (5 bases). The CDR3 loop spans 13 amino acids. CDR1 is MNHEY, CDR2 SMNVEV, per germline (reference sequence). V was clipped by 3 bases and J by 6 bases, with 10 bases between them. CDR3 nucleotides: TGTGCCAGCAGTTTGGGGCTCCTTGATACGCAGTATTTT. Translated, it gives CASSLGLLDTQYF.

The chain joins TRBV10-3 to TRBJ2-7, with 7 bases identical to TRBD2. The CDR3 has 14 residues. V shed 2 bases, J shed 3 bases, and the junction held 4 bases outside the gene matches. The germline V gene encodes CDR1 ENHRY and CDR2 SYGVKD. CDR3 DNA sequence: TGTGCCATCAGTGAGGCTTCGGGAGGCTACGAGCAGTACTTC. Its translation is CAISEASGGYEQYF.

The CDR3 DNA reads as TGTGCCAGCAGCCAAGATCCGACTTTGAGCACTGAAGCTTTCTTT. Translating it yields CASSQDPTLSTEAFF. The chain uses TRBV4-2 and TRBJ1-1; no clear D gene. This CDR3 spans 15 amino acids. Germline V lookup: CDR1 LGHNA, CDR2 YNFKEQ. The V end was cut by 0 bases, the J end by 4 bases, with 12 bases between.

V is TRBV11-3 and J is TRBJ2-3; 8 positions agree with TRBD2. V lost 2 bases to trimming and J lost 1 base; unmatched junction nucleotides: 8. CDR3 length: 17 amino acids. CDR1 is SGHNT and CDR2 is YENEEA in the germline V gene. This CDR3 reads CASSLTGLGRRTDTQYF. DNA of the CDR3: TGTGCCAGCAGCTTAACGGGACTAGGTAGGCGCACAGATACGCAGTATTTT.

V gene TRBV4-1 combines with J gene TRBJ1-5; a weak D match, TRBD1 (6 bases). The CDR3 is 16 residues long. Germline V gene data show CDR1 as MGHRA and CDR2 as YSYEKL. The V end was cut by 3 bases, the J end by 3 bases, with 15 bases between. The CDR3 bases are TGCGCCAGCAGCCAGACGACAGGCCTATTCAATCAGCCCCAGCATTTT. Translation: CASSQTTGLFNQPQHF.

The chain couples TRBV28 to TRBJ1-2; a possible D gene is TRBD1 (6 bases). Trimming removed 6 bases from V and 4 bases from J, with 9 bases in between. This CDR3 spans 12 amino acids. CDR1 and CDR2 (germline): MDHEN, SYDVKM. The chain's CDR3 is CASRGTRYGYTF. In DNA form, the CDR3 reads TGTGCCAGCAGAGGGACACGCTATGGCTACACCTTC.

This chain uses TRBV5-8 with TRBJ2-5; no definite D call. From germline, CDR1 is SGHTS and CDR2 YDEGEE. This CDR3 has 15 residues. Between the trimmed V and J ends, which lost 4 bases and 2 bases, there was a span of 15 bases. The CDR3 is CASSPQLSQQETQYF. CDR3 nucleotides: TGTGCCAGCAGCCCTCAACTATCCCAGCAAGAGACCCAGTACTTC.

The J gene is TRBJ2-2, the V gene TRBV28; no definite D call. The CDR3 is 11 residues long. Trimming took 7 bases from V and 3 from J, leaving 3 bases between them. CDR1 is MDHEN and CDR2 is SYDVKM in the germline V gene. The CDR3 region has the DNA TGTGCCAGCACCTACACCGGGGAGCTGTTTTTT. Translated, it gives CASTYTGELFF.

The CDR3 DNA sequence: TGTGCCAGCAGTTTACAGGGCCTCTCCTATAATTCACCCCTCCACTTT. Its translation is CASSLQGLSYNSPLHF. The V call is TRBV28, the J call TRBJ1-6, with a possible D match to TRBD1 (5 bases). This CDR3 contains 16 residues. The germline V gene has CDR1 MDHEN and CDR2 SYDVKM. The ends were cut back, 2 bases at V and 0 bases at J, with 8 bases in the middle.